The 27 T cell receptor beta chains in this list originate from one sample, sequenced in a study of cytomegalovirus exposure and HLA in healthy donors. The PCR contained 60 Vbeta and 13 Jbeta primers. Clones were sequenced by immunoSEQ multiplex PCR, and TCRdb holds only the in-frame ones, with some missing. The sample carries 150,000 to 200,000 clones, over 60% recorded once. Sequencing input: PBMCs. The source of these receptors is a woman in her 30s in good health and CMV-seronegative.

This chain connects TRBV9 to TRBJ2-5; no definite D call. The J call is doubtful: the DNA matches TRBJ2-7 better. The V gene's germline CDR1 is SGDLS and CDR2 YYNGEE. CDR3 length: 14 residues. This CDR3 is CASSNSDGAYEQYF. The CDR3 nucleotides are TGTGCCAGCAGCAACTCCGACGGAGCCTACGAGCAGTACTTC.

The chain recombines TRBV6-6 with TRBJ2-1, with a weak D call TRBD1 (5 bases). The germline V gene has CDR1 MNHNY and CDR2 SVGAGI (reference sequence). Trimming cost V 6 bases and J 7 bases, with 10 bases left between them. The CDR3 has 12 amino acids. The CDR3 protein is CASSPRENEQFF. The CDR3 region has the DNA TGTGCCAGCAGCCCCAGGGAAAATGAGCAGTTCTTC.

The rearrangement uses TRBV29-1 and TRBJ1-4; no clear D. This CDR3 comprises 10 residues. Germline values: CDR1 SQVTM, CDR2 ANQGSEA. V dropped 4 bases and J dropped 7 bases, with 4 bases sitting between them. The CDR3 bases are TGCAGCGTTGTCGGTGAAAAACTGTTTTTT. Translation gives CSVVGEKLFF.

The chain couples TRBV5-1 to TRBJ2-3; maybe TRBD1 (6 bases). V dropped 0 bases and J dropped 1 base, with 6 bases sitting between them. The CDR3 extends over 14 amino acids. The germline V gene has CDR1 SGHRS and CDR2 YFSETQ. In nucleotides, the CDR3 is TGCGCCAGCAGCTTGGACAGGGGCACAGATACGCAGTATTTT. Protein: CASSLDRGTDTQYF.

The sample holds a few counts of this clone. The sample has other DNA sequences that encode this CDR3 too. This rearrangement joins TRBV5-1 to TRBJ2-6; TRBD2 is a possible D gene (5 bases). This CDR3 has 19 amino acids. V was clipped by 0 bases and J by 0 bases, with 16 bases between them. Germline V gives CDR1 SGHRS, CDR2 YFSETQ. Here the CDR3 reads CASSLVGSLALSGANVLTF. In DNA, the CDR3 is TGCGCCAGCAGCTTGGTAGGCAGCCTAGCACTCTCTGGGGCCAACGTCCTGACTTTC. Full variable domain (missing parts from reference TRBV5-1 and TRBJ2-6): KAGVTQTPRYLIKTRGQQVTLSCSPISGHRSVSWYQQTPGQGLQFLFEYFSETQRNKGNFPGRFSGRQFSNSRSEMNVSTLELGDSALYLCASSLVGSLALSGANVLTFGAGSRLTVL.

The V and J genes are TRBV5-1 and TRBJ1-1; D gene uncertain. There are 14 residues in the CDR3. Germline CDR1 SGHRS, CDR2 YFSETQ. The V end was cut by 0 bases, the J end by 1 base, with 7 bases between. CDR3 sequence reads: CASSLDTGNTEAFF. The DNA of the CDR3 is TGCGCCAGCAGCTTGGACACGGGGAACACTGAAGCTTTCTTT.

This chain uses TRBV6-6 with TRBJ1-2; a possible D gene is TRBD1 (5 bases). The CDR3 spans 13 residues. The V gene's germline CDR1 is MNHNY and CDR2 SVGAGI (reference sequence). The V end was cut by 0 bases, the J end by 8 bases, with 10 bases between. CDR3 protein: CASSYSREDGYTF. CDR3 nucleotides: TGTGCCAGCAGTTACTCCAGGGAGGACGGCTACACCTTC.

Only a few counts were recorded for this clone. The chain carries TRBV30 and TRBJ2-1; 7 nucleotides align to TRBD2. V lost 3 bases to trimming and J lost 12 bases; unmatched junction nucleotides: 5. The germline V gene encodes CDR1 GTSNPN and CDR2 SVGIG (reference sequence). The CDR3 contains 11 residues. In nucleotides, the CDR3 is TGTGCCTGGAGCTGGGGGGAGGGGCAGTTCTTC. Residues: CAWSWGEGQFF.

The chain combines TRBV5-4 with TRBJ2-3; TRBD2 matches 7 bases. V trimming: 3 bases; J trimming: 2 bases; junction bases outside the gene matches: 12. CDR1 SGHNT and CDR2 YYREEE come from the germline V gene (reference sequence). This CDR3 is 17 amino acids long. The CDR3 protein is CASSSLSASGLTDTQYF. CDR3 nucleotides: TGTGCCAGCAGCTCGCTCAGTGCTAGCGGCCTCACAGATACGCAGTATTTT. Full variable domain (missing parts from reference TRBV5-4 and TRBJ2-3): ETGVTQSPTHLIKTRGQQVTLRCSSQSGHNTVSWYQQALGQGPQFIFQYYREEENGRGNFPPRFSGLQFPNYSSELNVNALELDDSALYLCASSSLSASGLTDTQYFGPGTRLTVL.

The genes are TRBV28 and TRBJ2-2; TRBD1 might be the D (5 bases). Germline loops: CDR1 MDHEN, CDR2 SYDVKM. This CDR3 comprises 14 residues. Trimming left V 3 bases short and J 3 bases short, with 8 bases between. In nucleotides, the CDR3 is TGTGCCAGCAGTTTTGGCAGGGACACCGGGGAGCTGTTTTTT. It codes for CASSFGRDTGELFF.

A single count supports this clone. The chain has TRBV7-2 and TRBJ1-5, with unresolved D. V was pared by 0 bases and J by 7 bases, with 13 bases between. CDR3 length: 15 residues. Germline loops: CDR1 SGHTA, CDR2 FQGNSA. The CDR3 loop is CASSLAPGSRQPQHF. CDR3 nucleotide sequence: TGTGCCAGCAGCTTAGCGCCGGGAAGCCGCCAGCCCCAGCATTTT.

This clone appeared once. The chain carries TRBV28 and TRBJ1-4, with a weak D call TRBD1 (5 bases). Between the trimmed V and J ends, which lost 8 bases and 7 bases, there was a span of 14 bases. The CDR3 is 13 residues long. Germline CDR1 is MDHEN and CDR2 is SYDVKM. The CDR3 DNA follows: TGTGCCAGCGCGATCTCCGGGGGTGAAAAACTGTTTTTT. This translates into CASAISGGEKLFF.

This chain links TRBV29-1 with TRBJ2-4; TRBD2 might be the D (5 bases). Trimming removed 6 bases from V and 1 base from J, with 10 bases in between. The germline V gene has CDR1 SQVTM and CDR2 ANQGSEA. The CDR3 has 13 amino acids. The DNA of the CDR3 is TGCAGCGTCCTTTCGGGGGCCAAAAACATTCAGTACTTC. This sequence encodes CSVLSGAKNIQYF.

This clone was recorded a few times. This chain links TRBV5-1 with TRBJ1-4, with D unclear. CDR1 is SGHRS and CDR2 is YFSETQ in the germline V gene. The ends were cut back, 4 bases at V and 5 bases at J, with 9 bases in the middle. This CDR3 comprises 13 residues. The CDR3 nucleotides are TGCGCCAGCAGCAGTCGGTGGAATGAAAAACTGTTTTTT. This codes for CASSSRWNEKLFF.

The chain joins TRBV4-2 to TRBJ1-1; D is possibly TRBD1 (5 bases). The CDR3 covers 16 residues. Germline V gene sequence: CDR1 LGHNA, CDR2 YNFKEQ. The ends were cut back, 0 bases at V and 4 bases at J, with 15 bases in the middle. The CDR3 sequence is CASSQDLAGRGTEAFF. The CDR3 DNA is TGTGCCAGCAGCCAAGATTTGGCAGGGCGTGGCACTGAAGCTTTCTTT.

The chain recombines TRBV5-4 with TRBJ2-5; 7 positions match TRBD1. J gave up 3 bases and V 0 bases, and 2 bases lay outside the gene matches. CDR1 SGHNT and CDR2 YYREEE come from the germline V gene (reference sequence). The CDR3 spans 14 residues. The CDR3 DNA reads TGTGCCAGCAGCTTGGACAGGGGTGAAGAGACCCAGTACTTC. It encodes CASSLDRGEETQYF. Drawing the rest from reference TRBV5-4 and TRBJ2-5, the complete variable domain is ETGVTQSPTHLIKTRGQQVTLRCSSQSGHNTVSWYQQALGQGPQFIFQYYREEENGRGNFPPRFSGLQFPNYSSELNVNALELDDSALYLCASSLDRGEETQYFGPGTRLLVL.

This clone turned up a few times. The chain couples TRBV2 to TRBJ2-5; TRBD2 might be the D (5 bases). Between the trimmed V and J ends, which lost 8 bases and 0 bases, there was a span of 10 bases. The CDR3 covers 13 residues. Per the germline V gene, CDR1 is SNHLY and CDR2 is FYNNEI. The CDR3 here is CASGKRNQETQYF. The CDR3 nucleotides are TGTGCCAGCGGTAAGCGGAACCAAGAGACCCAGTACTTC.

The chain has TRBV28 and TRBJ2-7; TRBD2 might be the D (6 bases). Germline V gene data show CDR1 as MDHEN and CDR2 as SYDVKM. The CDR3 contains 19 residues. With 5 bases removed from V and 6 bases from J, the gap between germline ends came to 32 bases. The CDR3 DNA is TGTGCCAGCAGTCCACCCCCGGACTGGCGGAGGAGGTCGACTAGCGAGCAGTACTTC. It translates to CASSPPPDWRRRSTSEQYF.

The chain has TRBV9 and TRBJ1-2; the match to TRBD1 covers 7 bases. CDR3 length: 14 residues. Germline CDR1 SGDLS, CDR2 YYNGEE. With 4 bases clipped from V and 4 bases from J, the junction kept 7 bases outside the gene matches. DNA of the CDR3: TGTGCCAGCAGCCCAGAGGGACAGAGCTATGGCTACACCTTC. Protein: CASSPEGQSYGYTF.

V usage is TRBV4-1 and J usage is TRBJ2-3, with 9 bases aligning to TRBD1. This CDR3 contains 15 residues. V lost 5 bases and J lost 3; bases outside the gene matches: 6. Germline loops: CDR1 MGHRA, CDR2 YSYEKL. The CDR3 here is CASSGRTGDTDTQYF. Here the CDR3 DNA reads TGCGCCAGCAGCGGTCGGACAGGGGATACAGATACGCAGTATTTT.

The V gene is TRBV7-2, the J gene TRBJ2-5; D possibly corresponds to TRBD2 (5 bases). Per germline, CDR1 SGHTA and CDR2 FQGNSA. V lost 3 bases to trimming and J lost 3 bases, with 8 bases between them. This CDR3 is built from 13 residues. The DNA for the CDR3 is TGTGCCAGCAGCTTTGGTAGCGAAGAGACCCAGTACTTC. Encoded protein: CASSFGSEETQYF.

CDR3 nucleotide sequence: TGTGCCAGCAGCCTGGACAGATCGAGCTCCTACAATGAGCAGTTCTTC. This encodes CASSLDRSSSYNEQFF. V usage is TRBV5-4 and J usage is TRBJ2-1; maybe TRBD1 (6 bases). Germline V CDR1 and CDR2: SGHNT, YYREEE (reference sequence). With 4 bases removed from V and 0 bases from J, the gap between germline ends came to 14 bases. CDR3 length equals 16 residues.

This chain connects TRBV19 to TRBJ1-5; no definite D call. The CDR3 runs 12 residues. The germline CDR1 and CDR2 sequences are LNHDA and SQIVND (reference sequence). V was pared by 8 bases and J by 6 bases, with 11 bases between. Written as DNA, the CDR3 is TGTGCCAGTGGAGGGTTGGCTCAGCCCCAGCATTTT. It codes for CASGGLAQPQHF.

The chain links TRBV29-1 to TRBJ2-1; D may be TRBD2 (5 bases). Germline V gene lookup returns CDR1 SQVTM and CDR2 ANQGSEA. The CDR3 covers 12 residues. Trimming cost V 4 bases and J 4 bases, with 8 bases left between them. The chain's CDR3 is CSVVRGYNEQFF. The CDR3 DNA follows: TGCAGCGTTGTAAGAGGGTACAATGAGCAGTTCTTC.

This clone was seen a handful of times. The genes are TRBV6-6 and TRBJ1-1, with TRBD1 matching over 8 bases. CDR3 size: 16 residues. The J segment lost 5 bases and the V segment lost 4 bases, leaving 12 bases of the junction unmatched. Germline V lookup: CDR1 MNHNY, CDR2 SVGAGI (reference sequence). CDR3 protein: CASSSAGTGARTEAFF. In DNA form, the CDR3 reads TGTGCCAGCAGTTCCGCCGGGACAGGCGCGAGGACTGAAGCTTTCTTT.

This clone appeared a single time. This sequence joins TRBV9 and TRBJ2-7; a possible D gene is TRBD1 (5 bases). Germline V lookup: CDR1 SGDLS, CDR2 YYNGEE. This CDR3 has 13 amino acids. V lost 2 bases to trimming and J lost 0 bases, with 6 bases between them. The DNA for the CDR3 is TGTGCCAGCAGCGTCGACAGCTCCTACGAGCAGTACTTC. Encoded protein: CASSVDSSYEQYF.

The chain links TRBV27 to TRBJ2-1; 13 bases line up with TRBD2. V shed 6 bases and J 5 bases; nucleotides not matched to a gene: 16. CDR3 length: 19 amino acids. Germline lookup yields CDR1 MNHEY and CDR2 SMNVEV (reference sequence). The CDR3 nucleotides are TGTGCCAGCAGAACAGACTTTGGACTAGCGGGAGATAACAACAATGAGCAGTTCTTC. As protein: CASRTDFGLAGDNNNEQFF.